The 28 T cell receptor beta chains reported below all come from one sample, sequenced in a study of blood T cells in healthy people across ages. Primed by a sample-barcoded 5' primer and a J-beta primer mix, a second PCR proceeded for about 7 to 11 cycles. TCRdb reprocessed the 5' RACE reads with MiXCR, giving one entry per CDR3 protein. The top ten hold approximately 3.7% of the sample, which has approximately 800,000 distinct CDR3 sequences, roughly 25% seen once. These data were likewise used in another study, on T cells of mothers and their children.

The specimen was blood. Receptor source: a boy aged 5-17 years in good health.

The rearrangement uses TRBV29-1 and TRBJ1-3; tentative D call: TRBD1 (5 bases). The CDR3 loop spans 14 amino acids. From germline, CDR1 is SQVTM and CDR2 ANQGSEA. Trimming took 4 bases from V and 0 from J, leaving 10 bases between them. CDR3 sequence (DNA): TGCAGCGTTGCCCCCAGGGACTCTGGAAACACCATATATTTT. Translating gives CSVAPRDSGNTIYF.

The V call is TRBV5-6, the J call TRBJ2-2; 8 nucleotides match TRBD2. This CDR3 is 14 amino acids long. V dropped 3 bases and J dropped 8; count of bases not matched to a gene: 6. Germline V lookup: CDR1 SGHDT, CDR2 YYEEEE. CDR3 nucleotide sequence: TGTGCCAGCAGCTCATTAGCGGGAACTGGGGAGCTGTTTTTT. Its protein product is CASSSLAGTGELFF.

The V call is TRBV19, the J call TRBJ2-4; D gene ambiguous. V dropped 5 bases and J dropped 8 bases, with 13 bases sitting between them. The CDR3 covers 13 residues. The germline CDR1 and CDR2 sequences are LNHDA and SQIVND (reference sequence). The DNA of the CDR3 is TGTGCCAGTAGTGACCACAATTGGGACATTCAGTACTTC. Translation: CASSDHNWDIQYF.

This clonotype turned up a few times. The rearrangement joins TRBV20-1 to TRBJ2-5; D is possibly TRBD2 (5 bases). The end of the DNA aligns better with TRBJ2-7, so the J call may be wrong. Germline V gives CDR1 DFQATT, CDR2 SNEGSKA (reference sequence). CDR3 size: 15 residues. This CDR3 reads CSARDPGVSSYEQYF. In DNA, the CDR3 is TGCAGTGCTAGAGATCCCGGGGTGAGCTCCTACGAGCAGTACTTC.

This clonotype was detected a few times. This chain connects TRBV6-2 or TRBV6-3 to TRBJ2-5; maybe TRBD1 (6 bases). V was cut by 8 bases and J by 3 bases, with 13 bases left in between. The germline V gene has CDR1 MNHEY and CDR2 SVGEGT. This CDR3 has 13 amino acids. The CDR3 spells CASGYRTEETQYF. DNA for the CDR3: TGTGCCAGCGGGTATCGGACAGAAGAGACCCAGTACTTC.

This clonotype was found a few times. This chain connects TRBV6-2 or TRBV6-3 to TRBJ2-1, with 9 positions matching TRBD1. TRBJ2-7 explains the end of the DNA better; the J call may be wrong. Germline-derived CDR1 and CDR2 are MNHEY and SVGEGT. The CDR3 contains 14 residues. For the CDR3, the DNA is TGTGCCAGCGGTAAGGACAGGGGCTCCTACGAGCAGTACTTC. Translated, it gives CASGKDRGSYEQYF.

This clonotype was recorded a few times. The chain's CDR3 is CASSVSAGIKDTEAFF. The DNA for the CDR3 is TGTGCCAGCAGCGTTTCAGCAGGGATTAAGGACACTGAAGCTTTCTTT. The chain has TRBV9 and TRBJ1-1; tentatively, D is TRBD1 (5 bases). V was pared by 2 bases and J by 3 bases, with 17 bases between. CDR1 SGDLS and CDR2 YYNGEE come from the germline V gene. CDR3 size: 16 residues.

This clonotype was counted a few times. The chain has TRBV6-5 and TRBJ2-7, with 10 bases identical to TRBD1. J gave up 4 bases and V 7 bases, and 4 bases lay outside the gene matches. In germline, CDR1 is MNHEY, CDR2 SVGAGI. The CDR3 extends over 13 amino acids. CDR3 in amino acids: CASKRTGGYEQYF. DNA of the CDR3: TGTGCCAGCAAAAGGACAGGGGGTTACGAGCAGTACTTC.

Only a few counts were recorded for this clonotype. A read error may produce the germline difference seen at one junction end. The V gene is TRBV20-1, the J gene TRBJ2-5, with a possible D match to TRBD2 (6 bases). The CDR3 extends over 12 amino acids. Germline CDR1 is DFQATT and CDR2 is SNEGSKA (reference sequence). The CDR3 DNA sequence: TGCAGTGCTGGGCGGGACTCCGAAGGCCAGCACTTC. Translation: CSAGRDSEGQHF.

This clonotype was detected a few times. The chain is built from TRBV4-3 and TRBJ2-3, with 10 bases matching TRBD2. The CDR3 has 17 residues. Germline CDR1 and CDR2: LGHNA and YSLEER. After removal of 2 bases from V and 0 bases from J, the junction contained 5 bases not matched to a gene. This chain's CDR3 is CASSQLLAGSSTDTQYF. The CDR3 coding sequence is TGCGCCAGCAGCCAATTACTAGCGGGGTCTAGCACAGATACGCAGTATTTT.

The chain recombines TRBV2 with TRBJ2-1; D gene unclear. The ends were cut back, 4 bases at V and 2 bases at J, with 9 bases in the middle. CDR1 SNHLY and CDR2 FYNNEI come from the germline V gene. This CDR3 contains 14 residues. CDR3 coding DNA: TGTGCCAGCAGTGTTTTAGCCACCTACAATGAGCAGTTCTTC. Its protein product is CASSVLATYNEQFF.

The chain is built from TRBV6-5 and TRBJ2-1; 11 positions agree with TRBD1. Trimming took 4 bases from V and 7 from J; bases not matched to a gene: 6. CDR1 is MNHEY and CDR2 is SVGAGI in the germline V gene. The CDR3 runs to 15 residues. For the CDR3, the DNA is TGTGCCAGCAGTTCTGGACAGGGGGCATGGAATGAGCAGTTCTTC. Amino acids: CASSSGQGAWNEQFF.

This clonotype showed up just a few times. J is TRBJ2-7 and V is TRBV6-5; D possibly corresponds to TRBD1 (6 bases). V was clipped by 2 bases and J by 5 bases, with 10 bases between them. The germline V gene has CDR1 MNHEY and CDR2 SVGAGI. The length of the CDR3 is 13 residues. CDR3 coding DNA: TGTGCCAGCAGTTACGAAGGGGGAGACGAGCAGTACTTC. Translated, it gives CASSYEGGDEQYF.

This clonotype occurred a few times. The J gene is TRBJ2-1, the V gene TRBV19, with 7 bases fitting TRBD2. Germline V lookup: CDR1 LNHDA, CDR2 SQIVND (reference sequence). The CDR3 is 14 amino acids. The trim removed 3 bases at V and 5 bases at J, leaving 4 bases unmatched. The CDR3 here is CASSIQRGNNEQFF. The DNA of the CDR3 is TGTGCCAGTAGTATCCAGCGGGGAAACAATGAGCAGTTCTTC. Based on the CDR3 plus reference TRBV19 and TRBJ2-1, the full variable domain is DGGITQSPKYLFRKEGQNVTLSCEQNLNHDAMYWYRQDPGQGLRLIYYSQIVNDFQKGDIAEGYSVSREKKESFPLTVTSAQKNPTAFYLCASSIQRGNNEQFFGPGTRLTVL.

This clonotype came up many times. The chain couples TRBV10-3 to TRBJ2-5; D remains ambiguous. V shed 0 bases and J shed 4 bases, with 3 bases lying between them. The CDR3 length is 12 residues. Looked up from germline, CDR1 is ENHRY and CDR2 is SYGVKD. CDR3 in DNA: TGTGCCATCAGTGAGTCGTCAGAGACCCAGTACTTC. It yields the protein CAISESSETQYF.

The chain combines TRBV28 with TRBJ2-1; 12 bases map to TRBD2. CDR3 size: 15 residues. Germline CDR1 is MDHEN and CDR2 is SYDVKM. The V segment lost 6 bases and the J segment 5 bases; nucleotides outside the gene matches: 5. The CDR3 bases are TGTGCCAGCAGGATACTAGCGGGGGGTAACAATGAGCAGTTCTTC. This codes for CASRILAGGNNEQFF.

The rearrangement uses TRBV24-1 and TRBJ2-5, with D possibly called TRBD1 or TRBD2 (6 bases each). Gene TRBJ2-7 matches the end of the DNA better, so the J call may be wrong. Germline lookup yields CDR1 KGHDR and CDR2 SFDVKD. This CDR3 comprises 18 residues. The CDR3 here is CATSVRCHGGKIHREQYF. The CDR3 DNA reads TGTGCCACCAGTGTCAGATGTCACGGGGGCAAAATACATCGCGAGCAGTACTTC.

The gene calls are TRBV5-5 and TRBJ1-1; TRBD1 matches 7 bases. The CDR3 sequence is 12 residues long. The junction had 11 bases not matched to a gene; V was cut back by 8 bases and J by 10 bases. Germline V gene sequence: CDR1 SGHKS, CDR2 YYEKEE (reference sequence). The CDR3 region is CASREAGTAAFF. DNA for the CDR3: TGTGCCAGTCGCGAGGCTGGGACAGCAGCTTTCTTT. The whole variable domain, filled in from reference TRBV5-5 and TRBJ1-1, reads DAGVTQSPTHLIKTRGQQVTLRCSPISGHKSVSWYQQVLGQGPQFIFQYYEKEERGRGNFPDRFSARQFPNYSSELNVNALLLGDSALYLCASREAGTAAFFGQGTRLTVV.

This clonotype occurred a few times. V and J are TRBV12-3 or TRBV12-4 and TRBJ1-2; TRBD1 might be the D (5 bases). V shed 2 bases and J shed 4 bases, with 14 bases lying between them. The CDR3 is 15 residues long. CDR3 in amino acids: CASSLISKTVYGYTF. The CDR3 DNA follows: TGTGCCAGCAGTTTAATCTCTAAGACAGTCTATGGCTACACCTTC.

V is TRBV12-3 or TRBV12-4 and J is TRBJ2-4; no clear D gene. Trimming took 3 bases from V and 0 from J, leaving 12 bases between them. The CDR3 covers 16 residues. CDR3 in DNA: TGTGCCAGCAGTTTTCAGATAGCATTAGCCAAAAACATTCAGTACTTC. Protein product: CASSFQIALAKNIQYF.

This clonotype was counted only a few times. The chain has TRBV2 and TRBJ1-2, with D tentatively TRBD1 (6 bases). The V and J ends lost 6 bases and 8 bases respectively, with 16 bases between them. Germline V lookup: CDR1 SNHLY, CDR2 FYNNEI. The length of the CDR3 is 13 residues. CDR3 sequence reads: CASRARGTDGYTF. The CDR3 DNA reads TGTGCCAGCAGGGCCAGGGGTACGGACGGCTACACCTTC.

This clonotype was found many times. The V call is TRBV5-1, the J call TRBJ1-4; D perhaps matches TRBD1 (5 bases). Germline assignment: CDR1 SGHRS and CDR2 YFSETQ. Trimming pared 5 bases from V and 3 bases from J, leaving 8 bases between. This CDR3 is 13 amino acids long. CDR3 in amino acids: CASRGEANEKLFF. Written as DNA, the CDR3 is TGCGCCAGCAGGGGGGAGGCTAATGAAAAACTGTTTTTT.

This clonotype was found a few times. The chain links TRBV20-1 to TRBJ1-1; D unclear. Trimming removed 3 bases at V and 3 bases at J, with 11 bases between. The germline CDR1 and CDR2 sequences are DFQATT and SNEGSKA (reference sequence). The CDR3 spans 13 residues. CDR3: CSARESLDTEAFF. In DNA, the CDR3 is TGCAGTGCTAGGGAGTCTCTGGACACTGAAGCTTTCTTT.

J is TRBJ1-2 and V is TRBV7-9; D is ambiguous. Per germline, CDR1 SEHNR and CDR2 FQNEAQ (reference sequence). Trimming took off 3 bases at V and 0 bases at J, with 23 bases between the two ends. The CDR3 covers 19 residues. The chain's CDR3 is CASSFFSGGRWKTNYGYTF. The CDR3 bases are TGTGCCAGCAGCTTCTTTTCTGGAGGGAGATGGAAAACTAACTATGGCTACACCTTC. The complete variable domain, with remaining parts taken from reference TRBV7-9 and TRBJ1-2, reads DTGVSQNPRHKITKRGQNVTFRCDPISEHNRLYWYRQTLGQGPEFLTYFQNEAQLEKSRLLSDRFSAERPKGSFSTLEIQRTEQGDSAMYLCASSFFSGGRWKTNYGYTFGSGTRLTVV.

DNA of the CDR3: TGTGCCAGCAGTTTGAGCAGGGAGGAGACCCAGTACTTC. It yields the protein CASSLSREETQYF. This sequence joins TRBV12-3 or TRBV12-4 and TRBJ2-5; D assignment may be TRBD1 or TRBD2 (5 bases each). Trimming removed 3 bases from V and 5 bases from J, with 10 bases in between. CDR3 size: 13 residues.

Concerning this clonotype itself: One junction end does not reproduce the germline sequence, and a read error may be involved. The rearrangement uses TRBV4-3 and TRBJ2-3; TRBD2 might be the D (6 bases). CDR1 is LGHNA, CDR2 YSLEER, per germline. The length of the CDR3 is 14 residues. CDR3 coding DNA: TGCGCCAGCAGCCAAGACAGAACGGGAGATACGCACTATTTT. It is translated as CASSQDRTGDTHYF.

This clonotype appeared a few times. The rearrangement uses TRBV2 and TRBJ1-4, with 8 bases fitting TRBD1. The CDR3 spans 15 residues. Germline CDR1 and CDR2: SNHLY and FYNNEI. V was clipped by 5 bases and J by 3 bases; unmatched bases: 5. As DNA, the CDR3 is TGTGCCAGCAGTTCAGGGGGCAACCCTAATGAAAAACTGTTTTTT. Translation gives CASSSGGNPNEKLFF.

The genes are TRBV6-5 and TRBJ1-2; unclear D gene. The CDR3 has 13 amino acids. V dropped 2 bases and J dropped 5 bases, with 9 bases sitting between them. Germline CDR1 MNHEY, CDR2 SVGAGI. This CDR3 reads CASSYEGSYGYTF. The CDR3 DNA reads TGTGCCAGCAGTTACGAGGGCTCTTATGGCTACACCTTC.